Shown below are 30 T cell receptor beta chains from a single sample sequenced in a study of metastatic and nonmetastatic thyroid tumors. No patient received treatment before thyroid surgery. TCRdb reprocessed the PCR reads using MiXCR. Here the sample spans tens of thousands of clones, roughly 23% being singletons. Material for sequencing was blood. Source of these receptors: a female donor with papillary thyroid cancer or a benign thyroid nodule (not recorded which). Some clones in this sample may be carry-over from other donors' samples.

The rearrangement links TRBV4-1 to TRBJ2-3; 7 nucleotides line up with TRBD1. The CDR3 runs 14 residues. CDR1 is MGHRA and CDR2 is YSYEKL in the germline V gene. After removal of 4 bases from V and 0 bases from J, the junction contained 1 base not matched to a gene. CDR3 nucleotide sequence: TGCGCCAGCAGCCCGGACAGGAGCACAGATACGCAGTATTTT. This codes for CASSPDRSTDTQYF.

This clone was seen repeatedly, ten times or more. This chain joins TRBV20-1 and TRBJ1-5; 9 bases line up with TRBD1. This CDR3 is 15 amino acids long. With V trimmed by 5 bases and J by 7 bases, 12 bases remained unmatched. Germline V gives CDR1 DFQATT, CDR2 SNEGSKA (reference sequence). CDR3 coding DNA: TGCAGTGCTCTGAACGGACAGGGGCTGGGGCAGCCCCAGCATTTT. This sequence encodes CSALNGQGLGQPQHF.

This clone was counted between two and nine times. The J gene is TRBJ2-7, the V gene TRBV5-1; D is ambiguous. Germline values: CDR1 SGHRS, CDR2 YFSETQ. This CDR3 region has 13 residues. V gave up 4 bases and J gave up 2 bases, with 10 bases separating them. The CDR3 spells CASSQDNAYEQYF. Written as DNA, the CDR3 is TGCGCCAGCAGCCAAGATAACGCCTACGAGCAGTACTTC.

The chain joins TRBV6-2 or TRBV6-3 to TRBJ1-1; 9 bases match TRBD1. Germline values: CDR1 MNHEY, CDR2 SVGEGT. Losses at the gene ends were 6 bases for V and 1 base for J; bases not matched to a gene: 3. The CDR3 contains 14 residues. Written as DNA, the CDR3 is TGTGCCAGCAGCCCGGGACAGGGGAACACTGAAGCTTTCTTT. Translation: CASSPGQGNTEAFF.

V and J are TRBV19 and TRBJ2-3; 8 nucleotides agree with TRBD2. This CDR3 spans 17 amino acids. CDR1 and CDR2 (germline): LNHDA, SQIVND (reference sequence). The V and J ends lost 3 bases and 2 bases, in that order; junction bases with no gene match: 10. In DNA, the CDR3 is TGTGCCAGTAGTATCCAATGGGTTAGCGGGACCACAGATACGCAGTATTTT. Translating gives CASSIQWVSGTTDTQYF.

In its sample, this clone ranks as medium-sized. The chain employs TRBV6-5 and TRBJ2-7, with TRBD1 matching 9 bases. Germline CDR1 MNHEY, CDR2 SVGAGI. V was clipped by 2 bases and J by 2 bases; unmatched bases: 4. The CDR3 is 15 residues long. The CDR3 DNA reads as TGTGCCAGCAGTTACACCGGACAGGGGACCTACGAGCAGTACTTC. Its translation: CASSYTGQGTYEQYF.

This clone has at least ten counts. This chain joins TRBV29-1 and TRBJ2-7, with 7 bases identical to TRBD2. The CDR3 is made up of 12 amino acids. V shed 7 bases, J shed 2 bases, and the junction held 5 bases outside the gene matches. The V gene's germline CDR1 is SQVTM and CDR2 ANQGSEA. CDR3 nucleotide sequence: TGCAGCGGGGGGGGAGGGCCCTACGAGCAGTACTTC. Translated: CSGGGGPYEQYF.

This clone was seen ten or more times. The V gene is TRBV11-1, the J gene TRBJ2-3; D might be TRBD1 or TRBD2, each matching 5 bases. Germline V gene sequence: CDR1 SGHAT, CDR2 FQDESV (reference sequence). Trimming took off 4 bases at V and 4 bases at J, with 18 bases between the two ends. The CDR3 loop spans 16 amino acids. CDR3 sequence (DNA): TGTGCCAGCAGCTCCACTAGGGGAATAATGGCAGATACGCAGTATTTT. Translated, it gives CASSSTRGIMADTQYF. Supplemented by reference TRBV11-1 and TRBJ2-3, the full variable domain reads EAEVAQSPRYKITEKSQAVAFWCDPISGHATLYWYRQILGQGPELLVQFQDESVVDDSQLPKDRFSAERLKGVDSTLKIQPAELGDSAMYLCASSSTRGIMADTQYFGPGTRLTVL.

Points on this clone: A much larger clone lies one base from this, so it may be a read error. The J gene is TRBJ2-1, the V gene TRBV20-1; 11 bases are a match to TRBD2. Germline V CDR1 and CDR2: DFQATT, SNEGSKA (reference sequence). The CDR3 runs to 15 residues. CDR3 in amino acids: CSAAETSGIGDEQSF. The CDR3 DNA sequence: TGCAGTGCTGCCGAGACTAGCGGGATTGGGGATGAGCAGTCCTTC.

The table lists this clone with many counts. The CDR3 coding sequence is TGTGCCAGCAGTGACAACACCGGGGAGCTGTTTTTT. This sequence encodes CASSDNTGELFF. The rearrangement uses TRBV6-4 and TRBJ2-2; D call uncertain. The CDR3 runs to 12 residues. V was cut by 2 bases and J by 2 bases, with 0 bases left in between. Germline CDR1 and CDR2: MRHNA and SNTAGT.

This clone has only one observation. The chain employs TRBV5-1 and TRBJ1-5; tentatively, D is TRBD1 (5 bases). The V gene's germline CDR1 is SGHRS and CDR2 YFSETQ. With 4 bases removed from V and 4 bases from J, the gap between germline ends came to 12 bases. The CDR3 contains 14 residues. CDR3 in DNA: TGCGCCAGCAGCGGGGGACCCGGGAATCAGCCCCAGCATTTT. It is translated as CASSGGPGNQPQHF. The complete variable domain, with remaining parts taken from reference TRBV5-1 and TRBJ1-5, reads KAGVTQTPRYLIKTRGQQVTLSCSPISGHRSVSWYQQTPGQGLQFLFEYFSETQRNKGNFPGRFSGRQFSNSRSEMNVSTLELGDSALYLCASSGGPGNQPQHFGDGTRLSIL.

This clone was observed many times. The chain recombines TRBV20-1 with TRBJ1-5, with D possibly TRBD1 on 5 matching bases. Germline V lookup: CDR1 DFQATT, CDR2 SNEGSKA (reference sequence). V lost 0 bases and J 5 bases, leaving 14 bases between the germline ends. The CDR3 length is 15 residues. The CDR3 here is CSARDLVDTDQPQHF. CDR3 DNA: TGCAGTGCTAGAGATCTGGTGGACACCGATCAGCCCCAGCATTTT.

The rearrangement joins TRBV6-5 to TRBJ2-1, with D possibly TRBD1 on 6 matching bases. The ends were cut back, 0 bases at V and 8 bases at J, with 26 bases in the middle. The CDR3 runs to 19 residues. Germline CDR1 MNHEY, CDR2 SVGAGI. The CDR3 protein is CASSYSRGRRGLGDDEQFF. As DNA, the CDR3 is TGTGCCAGCAGTTACTCGAGGGGCCGCAGGGGCCTAGGGGACGATGAGCAGTTCTTC.

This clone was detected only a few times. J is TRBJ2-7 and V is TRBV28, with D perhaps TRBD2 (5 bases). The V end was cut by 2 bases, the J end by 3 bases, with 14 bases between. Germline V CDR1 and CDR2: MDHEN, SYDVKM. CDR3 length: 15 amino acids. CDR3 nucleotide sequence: TGTGCCAGCAGTTTAAACGGCGGAGGCCACTACGAGCAGTACTTC. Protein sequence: CASSLNGGGHYEQYF.

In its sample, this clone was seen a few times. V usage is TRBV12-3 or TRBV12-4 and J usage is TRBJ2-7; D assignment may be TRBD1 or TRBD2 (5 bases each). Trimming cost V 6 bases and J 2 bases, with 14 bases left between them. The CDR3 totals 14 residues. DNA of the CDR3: TGTGCCAGCAGCCCCCGTGGGGGAGCCTACGAGCAGTACTTC. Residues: CASSPRGGAYEQYF.

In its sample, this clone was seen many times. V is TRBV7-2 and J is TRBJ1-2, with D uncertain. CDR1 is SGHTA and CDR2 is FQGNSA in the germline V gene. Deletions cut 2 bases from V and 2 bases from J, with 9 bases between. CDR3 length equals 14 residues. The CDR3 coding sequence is TGTGCCAGCAGCTTAATCCAGGTGAACTATGGCTACACCTTC. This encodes CASSLIQVNYGYTF.

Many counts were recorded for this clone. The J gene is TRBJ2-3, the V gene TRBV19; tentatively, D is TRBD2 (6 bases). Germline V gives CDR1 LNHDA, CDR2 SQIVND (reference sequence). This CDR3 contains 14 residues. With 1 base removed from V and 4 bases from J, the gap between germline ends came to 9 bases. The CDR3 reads CASSIGGRSDTQYF. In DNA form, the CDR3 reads TGTGCCAGTAGTATAGGGGGGAGGTCAGATACGCAGTATTTT.

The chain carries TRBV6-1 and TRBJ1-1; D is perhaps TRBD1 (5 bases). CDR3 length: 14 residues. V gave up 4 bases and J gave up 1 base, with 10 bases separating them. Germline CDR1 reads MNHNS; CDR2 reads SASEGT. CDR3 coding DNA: TGTGCCAGCAGTGTCTACACAGGGAACACTGAAGCTTTCTTT. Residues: CASSVYTGNTEAFF.

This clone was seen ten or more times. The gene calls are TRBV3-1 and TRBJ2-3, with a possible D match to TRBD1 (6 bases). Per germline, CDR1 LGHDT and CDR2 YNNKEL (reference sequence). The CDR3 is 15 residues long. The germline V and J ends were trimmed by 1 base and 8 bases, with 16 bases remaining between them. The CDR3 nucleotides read TGTGCCAGCAGCCAAGGAGGCACCTCGGACAGTACGCAGTATTTT. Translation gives CASSQGGTSDSTQYF.

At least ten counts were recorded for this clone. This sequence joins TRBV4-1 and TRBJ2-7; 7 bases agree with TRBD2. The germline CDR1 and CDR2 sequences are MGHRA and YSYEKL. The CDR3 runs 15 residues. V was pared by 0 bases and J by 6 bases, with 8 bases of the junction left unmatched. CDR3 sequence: CASSQDRERDGEQYF. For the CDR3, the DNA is TGCGCCAGCAGCCAAGATCGTGAGCGGGACGGCGAGCAGTACTTC.

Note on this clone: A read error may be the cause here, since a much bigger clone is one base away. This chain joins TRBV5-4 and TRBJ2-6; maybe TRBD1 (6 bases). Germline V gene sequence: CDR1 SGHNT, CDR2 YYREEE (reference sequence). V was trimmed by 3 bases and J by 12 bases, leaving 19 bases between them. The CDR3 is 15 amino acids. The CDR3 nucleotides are TGTGCCAGCAGCTCGCCCAGGGGATTGGGTGGCGTCCTGACTTTC. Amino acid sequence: CASSSPRGLGGVLTF.

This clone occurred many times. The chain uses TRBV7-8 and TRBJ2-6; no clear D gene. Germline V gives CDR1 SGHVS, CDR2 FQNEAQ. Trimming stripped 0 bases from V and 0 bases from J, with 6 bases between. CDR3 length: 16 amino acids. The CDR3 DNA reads TGTGCCAGCAGCTTAGCCCGGGCCTCTGGGGCCAACGTCCTGACTTTC. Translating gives CASSLARASGANVLTF.

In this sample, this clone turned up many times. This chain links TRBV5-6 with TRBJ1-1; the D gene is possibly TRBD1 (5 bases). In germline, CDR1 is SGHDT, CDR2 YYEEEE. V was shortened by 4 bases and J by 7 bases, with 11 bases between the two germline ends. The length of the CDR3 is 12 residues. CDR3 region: CASSRTGGEAFF. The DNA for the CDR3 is TGTGCCAGCAGCCGCACAGGTGGTGAAGCTTTCTTT. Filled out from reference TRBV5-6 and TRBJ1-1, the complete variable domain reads DAGVTQSPTHLIKTRGQQVTLRCSPKSGHDTVSWYQQALGQGPQFIFQYYEEEERQRGNFPDRFSGHQFPNYSSELNVNALLLGDSALYLCASSRTGGEAFFGQGTRLTVV.

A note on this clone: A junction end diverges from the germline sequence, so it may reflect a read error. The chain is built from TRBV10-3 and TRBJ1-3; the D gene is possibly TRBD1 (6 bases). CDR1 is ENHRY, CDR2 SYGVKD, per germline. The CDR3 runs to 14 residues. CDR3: CAIKLGASVSTTYF. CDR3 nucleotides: TGTGCCATCAAATTGGGGGCCTCTGTAAGCACCACATATTTT.

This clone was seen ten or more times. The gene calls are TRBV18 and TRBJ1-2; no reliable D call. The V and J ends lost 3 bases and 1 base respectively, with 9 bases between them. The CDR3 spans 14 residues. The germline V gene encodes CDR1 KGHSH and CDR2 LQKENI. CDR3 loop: CASSPGSNNYGYTF. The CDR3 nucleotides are TGTGCCAGCTCACCGGGAAGTAATAACTATGGCTACACCTTC.

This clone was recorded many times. Here the CDR3 DNA reads TGTGCCAGCAGCTTAGGGCGGGAGACGTTCCACAATGAGCAGTTCTTC. It translates to CASSLGRETFHNEQFF. The J gene is TRBJ2-1, the V gene TRBV7-9, with 7 bases fitting TRBD2. Per germline, CDR1 SEHNR and CDR2 FQNEAQ (reference sequence). This CDR3 comprises 16 residues. Losses at the gene ends were 1 base for V and 5 bases for J; bases not matched to a gene: 8.

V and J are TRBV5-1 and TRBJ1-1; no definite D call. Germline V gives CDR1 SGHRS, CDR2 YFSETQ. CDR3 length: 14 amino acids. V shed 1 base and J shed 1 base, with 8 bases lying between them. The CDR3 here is CASSLLDGNTEAFF. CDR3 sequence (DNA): TGCGCCAGCAGCTTGCTAGACGGGAACACTGAAGCTTTCTTT.

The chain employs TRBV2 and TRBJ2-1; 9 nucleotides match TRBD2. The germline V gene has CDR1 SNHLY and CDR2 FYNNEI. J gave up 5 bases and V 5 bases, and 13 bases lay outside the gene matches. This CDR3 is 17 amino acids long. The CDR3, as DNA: TGTGCCAGCAGTTACGTCGGCGGGAGGGGGCCTAACAATGAGCAGTTCTTC. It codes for CASSYVGGRGPNNEQFF.

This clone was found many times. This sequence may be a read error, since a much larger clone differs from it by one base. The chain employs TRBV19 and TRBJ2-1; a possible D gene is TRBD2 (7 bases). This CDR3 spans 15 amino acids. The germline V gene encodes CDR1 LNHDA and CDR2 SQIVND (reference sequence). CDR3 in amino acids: CASSIAAGAYDEQFF. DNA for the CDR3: TGTGCCAGTAGTATTGCGGCGGGGGCCTACGATGAGCAGTTCTTC.

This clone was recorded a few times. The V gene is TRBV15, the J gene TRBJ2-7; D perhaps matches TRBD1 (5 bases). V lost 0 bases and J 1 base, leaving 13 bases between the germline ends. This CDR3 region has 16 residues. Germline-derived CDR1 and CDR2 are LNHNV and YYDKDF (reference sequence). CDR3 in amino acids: CATSREKGVLSYEQYF. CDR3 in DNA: TGTGCCACCAGCAGAGAAAAAGGGGTCCTGTCCTACGAGCAGTACTTC.